This TCR beta chain comes out of a study of cytomegalovirus exposure and HLA in healthy donors. For the study at large: Early release data held some 80 million unique TCRs from HLA-typed donors.

It was with 60 Vbeta and 13 Jbeta primers that the PCR ran. Assay used: immunoSEQ multiplex PCR; TCRdb lists only in-frame clones, some missing. Of roughly 190,000 clones detected, 81% appear once; the ten largest clones hold over 3.5%. A word on this clone: As yet, its antigen is unknown.

General study points: As confirmed in vitro, a few CMV-associated chains were specific for CMV antigens. Available immune exposure information covered CMV serostatus only.

V lost 5 bases to trimming and J lost 0 bases; unmatched junction nucleotides: 4. This CDR3 is 15 amino acids long. The V gene's germline CDR1 is SNHLY and CDR2 FYNNEI. The origin of this receptor is a man in his forties or fifties in good health and CMV-seronegative. The source material was PBMCs. The chain links TRBV2 to TRBJ2-1; 7 bases line up with TRBD1. The CDR3 sequence: CASSQGVSSYNEQFF. The CDR3 bases are TGTGCCAGCAGTCAGGGGGTTTCCTCCTACAATGAGCAGTTCTTC.